These T cell receptor beta chains were read from a single sample in a study of T cells in Graves' hyperthyroidism and ophthalmopathy. TCRdb re-analysed the multiplex PCR reads in MiXCR, keeping a single row per CDR3 protein. The sample consists of 500,000 to 600,000 distinct CDR3 sequences, 46% of them appearing once. Sequenced input: peripheral blood or thyroid tissue (not recorded which). The receptor source for this set is an adult woman with Graves' disease, either hyperthyroidism or ophthalmopathy (not recorded which). Each CDR3 is given with its conserved first and last residue. A D gene is named only where the DNA matches it firmly. Only part of the rows carry a size: once, few, many, or a class if the clone is expanded.

v_call	j_call	d_call	cdr3_length	clone_size	cdr3_nt	cdr3_aa
TRBV15	TRBJ1-5	-	15	few	TGTGCCACCAGCAGAACCGGGACCCCCTCGCAGCCCCAGCATTTT	CATSRTGTPSQPQHF
TRBV6-1	TRBJ1-2	-	14	once	TGTGCCAGCAAGTCCTACAGAACCACCGGGGGCTACACCTTC	CASKSYRTTGGYTF
TRBV29-1	TRBJ2-7	-	13	once	TGCAGCGGAGGGGGGGCCGGGTCCTACGAGCAGTACTTC	CSGGGAGSYEQYF
TRBV20-1	TRBJ1-5	-	14	-	TGCAGTGCTAGGGAGTGGGGGAGCAATCAGCCCCAGCATTTT	CSAREWGSNQPQHF
TRBV29-1	TRBJ1-4	-	14	-	TGCAGCGTTGAAGGCGAAGGGGTCGATGAAAAACTGTTTTTT	CSVEGEGVDEKLFF
TRBV20-1	TRBJ2-2	-	11	-	TGCAGTGCTAGAGAACACGGGGAGCTGTTTTTT	CSAREHGELFF
TRBV11-2	TRBJ1-5	TRBD1	15	-	TGTGCCAGCAGCCAGGGACAGGGGGCAAGTCAGCCCCAGCATTTT	CASSQGQGASQPQHF
TRBV7-9	TRBJ1-2	-	16	-	TGTGCCAGCAGCTTAGAATTTGGCCAGAACCCATATGGCTACACCTTC	CASSLEFGQNPYGYTF
TRBV13	TRBJ1-2	-	13	-	TGTGCCAGCAGTATCCAGGGGAGCTATGGCTACACCTTC	CASSIQGSYGYTF
TRBV10-3	TRBJ2-7	-	17	-	TGTGCCATCTGCAGTGTCCTGTCCAAGGGACTTTCCTACGAGCAGTACTTC	CAICSVLSKGLSYEQYF
TRBV7-9	TRBJ1-2	-	16	many	TGTGCCAGCAGCTCAGCCCCCGGGGGCTACGGCTATGGCTACACCTTC	CASSSAPGGYGYGYTF
TRBV7-9	TRBJ2-7	-	15	many	TGTGCCAGCAGCACCGAGTTAGTGGGCTACTACGAGCAGTACTTC	CASSTELVGYYEQYF
TRBV15	TRBJ1-5	TRBD1	13	many	TGTGCCACCAGCAGAGATTCAGGGGGCCCCCAGCATTTT	CATSRDSGGPQHF
TRBV6-5	TRBJ2-2	-	12	many	TGTGCCAGCAGTCGACTCACCGGGGAGCTGTTTTTT	CASSRLTGELFF
TRBV10-3	TRBJ1-2	-	13	-	TGTGCCATCAGAGTGACAGAACCCTATGGCTACACCTTC	CAIRVTEPYGYTF
TRBV5-1	TRBJ2-7	TRBD2	15	once	TGCGCCAGCAGCGTGGTGGCTAGCGGGAGCTACGAGCAGTACTTC	CASSVVASGSYEQYF
TRBV13	TRBJ1-2	TRBD1	14	-	TGTGCCAGCAGCTTCCGGGACAGGGCCGTGAGCTACACCTTC	CASSFRDRAVSYTF
TRBV6-5	TRBJ1-2	-	11	many	TGTGCCAGCACCAAGGGCCGAGGCTACACCTTC	CASTKGRGYTF
TRBV14	TRBJ2-3	TRBD2	12	-	TGTGCCAGCAGCCAAGATGGGAGGGCGCAGTATTTT	CASSQDGRAQYF
TRBV5-1	TRBJ1-2	TRBD1	15	-	TGCGCCAGCAGCGTAGACAGGGCCTCGGGCTATGGCTACACCTTC	CASSVDRASGYGYTF
TRBV7-3	TRBJ1-3	-	15	-	TGTGCCAGCAGCTGGAATCGGGACTCTGGAAACACCATATATTTT	CASSWNRDSGNTIYF
TRBV20-1	TRBJ1-1	-	13	-	TGCAGTGCTAGAGCCGACAGAAACACTGAAGCTTTCTTT	CSARADRNTEAFF
TRBV7-9	TRBJ2-2	TRBD2	16	-	TGTGCCAGCAGCTTAGAGGGACTAGCGTACACCGGGGGGCTGTTTTTT	CASSLEGLAYTGGLFF
TRBV20-1	TRBJ1-6	-	15	many	TGCAGTGCTATCGACAGGAGCTCCTATAATTCACCCCTCCACTTT	CSAIDRSSYNSPLHF
TRBV20-1	TRBJ1-1	TRBD1	15	many	TGCAGTGCTCTCCGGGACAGCGGAGTGAACACTGAAGCTTTCTTT	CSALRDSGVNTEAFF
TRBV20-1	TRBJ1-5	-	17	-	TGCAGTGCCACAGGGAGCGGGGGTGCAGACGATCATCAGCCCCAGCATTTT	CSATGSGGADDHQPQHF
TRBV20-1	TRBJ1-5	-	16	-	TGCAGTGCTAGGTATCTACAGGGTGAGGGCAATCAGCCCCAGCATTTT	CSARYLQGEGNQPQHF
TRBV7-9	TRBJ2-5	-	14	many	TGTGCCAGCAGAGGTTCGTGGGGGCAAGAGACCCAGTACTTC	CASRGSWGQETQYF
TRBV6-1	TRBJ1-4	TRBD1	15	many	TGTGCCAGCATTATACAGGGGGCGCGGGGTGAAAAACTGTTTTTT	CASIIQGARGEKLFF
TRBV20-1	TRBJ1-1	-	12	many	TGCAGTGCTCGATGGGTGAACACTGAAGCTTTCTTT	CSARWVNTEAFF
TRBV29-1	TRBJ2-7	TRBD2	13	-	TGCAGCGTTGGGCTAGCGGGGTCCTACGAGCAGTACTTC	CSVGLAGSYEQYF
TRBV20-1	TRBJ2-2	-	14	-	-	CSAIWGGTAGSCFF
TRBV10-1	TRBJ2-5	TRBD2	18	-	TGCGCCAGCAGCCCACAGTCGGGAGCTAGCGGGGAAGAAGAGACCCAGTACTTC	CASSPQSGASGEEETQYF
TRBV28	TRBJ1-5	-	13	-	TGTGCCAGCAGAATTCTCGGAATCAGGGCCCAGCATTTT	CASRILGIRAQHF
TRBV2	TRBJ2-7	-	15	many	TGTGCCAGCAGACCGGGACTCTCCGCCGTCTACGAGCAGTACTTC	CASRPGLSAVYEQYF
TRBV11-3	TRBJ1-5	-	19	-	TGTGCCAGCAGCTTAGAAAGTGAGGGTAGGGTCGATAGCAATCAGCCCCAGCATTTT	CASSLESEGRVDSNQPQHF
TRBV7-9	TRBJ1-2	-	14	-	TGTGCCAGCAGCTTAGCAAGGGGCGTCGATGGGTACACCTTC	CASSLARGVDGYTF
TRBV6-1	TRBJ1-1	-	13	many	TGTGCCAGCAGTTACGTACCTTGGGTTGAAGCTTTCTTT	CASSYVPWVEAFF
TRBV10-3	TRBJ2-7	TRBD1	14	-	TGTGCCATCAGTGATGCGGCAGGGGGTTACGAGCAGTACTTC	CAISDAAGGYEQYF
TRBV2	TRBJ1-2	-	13	-	TGTGCCAGCAGTGAACTTGGGGTGTCCGGAAACACCTTC	CASSELGVSGNTF
TRBV7-2	TRBJ2-7	TRBD2	14	-	TGTGCCAGCAGTCCGACTAGCGGGATGGGGGAGCAGTACTTC	CASSPTSGMGEQYF
TRBV20-1	TRBJ1-1	-	16	-	TGCAGTGCTAGCCAGAACTTGGGACCCGAGAACACTGAAGCTTTCTTT	CSASQNLGPENTEAFF
TRBV20-1	TRBJ1-1	TRBD1	13	many	TGCAGTGCTAGTCAGGGGGGGGGGACTGAAGCTTTCTTT	CSASQGGGTEAFF
TRBV28	TRBJ1-2	-	14	-	TGTGCCAGCAGCCGGAAATTCGGACGCTATGGCTACACCTTC	CASSRKFGRYGYTF
TRBV20-1	TRBJ2-5	-	13	-	TGCAGTGCTAGAGATTTAAGGCAAGAGACCCAGTACTTC	CSARDLRQETQYF
TRBV3-1	TRBJ2-7	-	14	many	TGTGCCAGCAGAGCTTCTAGTAGCTCCTACGAGCAGTACTTC	CASRASSSSYEQYF
TRBV10-2	TRBJ1-5	-	15	many	TGCGCCAGCAGTGAGTCGACCTATAGCAATCAGCCCCAGCATTTT	CASSESTYSNQPQHF
TRBV19	TRBJ2-2	-	15	many	TGTGCCAGTAATCCTCGGGCTCGGGTCCCCGGGGAGCTGTTTTTT	CASNPRARVPGELFF
TRBV20-1	TRBJ2-5	-	13	few	TGCAGTGCTGGCCCCCCGGGCGACGAGACCCAGTACTTC	CSAGPPGDETQYF
TRBV10-3	TRBJ1-1	-	13	-	TGTGCCATCAGTGAAGACTGGGGAGGCGGAGCTTTCTTT	CAISEDWGGGAFF
TRBV11-3	TRBJ1-3	-	13	-	TGTGCCAGCAGCCGGATTCGGGGAAACACCATATATTTT	CASSRIRGNTIYF
TRBV25-1	TRBJ1-1	-	12	many	TGTGCCAGCAGCCTACAGGGATCTGAAGCTTTCTTT	CASSLQGSEAFF
TRBV2	TRBJ2-1	TRBD2	14	few	TGTGCCAGCAGGGGTCTAGCGGGATACAATGAGCAGTTCTTC	CASRGLAGYNEQFF
TRBV10-2	TRBJ1-4	-	15	-	TGCGCCCTCAGGCTCTCTCTAGCAACTAATGAAAAACTGTTTTTT	CALRLSLATNEKLFF
TRBV7-2	TRBJ2-3	TRBD2	14	-	TGTGCCAGCAGGGTAGCGGGAACCGCAGATACGCAGTATTTT	CASRVAGTADTQYF
TRBV7-7	TRBJ2-5	TRBD2	16	once	TGTGCCAGCAGCTTGGCACCTAGCGGGGGGAGCGAGACCCAGTACTTC	CASSLAPSGGSETQYF
TRBV7-8	TRBJ1-4	TRBD1	16	-	TGTGCCAGCAGCTTAGCGGTTGACAGGGGTAATGAAAAACTGTTTTTT	CASSLAVDRGNEKLFF
TRBV7-9	TRBJ1-2	-	14	-	TGTGCCAGCACCGGAGGGGGGCAAGTCGCTGGCTACACCTTC	CASTGGGQVAGYTF
TRBV7-2	TRBJ1-4	-	14	-	TGTGCCAGCAGCCGTGGAGGGAATAATGAAAAACTGTTTTTT	CASSRGGNNEKLFF